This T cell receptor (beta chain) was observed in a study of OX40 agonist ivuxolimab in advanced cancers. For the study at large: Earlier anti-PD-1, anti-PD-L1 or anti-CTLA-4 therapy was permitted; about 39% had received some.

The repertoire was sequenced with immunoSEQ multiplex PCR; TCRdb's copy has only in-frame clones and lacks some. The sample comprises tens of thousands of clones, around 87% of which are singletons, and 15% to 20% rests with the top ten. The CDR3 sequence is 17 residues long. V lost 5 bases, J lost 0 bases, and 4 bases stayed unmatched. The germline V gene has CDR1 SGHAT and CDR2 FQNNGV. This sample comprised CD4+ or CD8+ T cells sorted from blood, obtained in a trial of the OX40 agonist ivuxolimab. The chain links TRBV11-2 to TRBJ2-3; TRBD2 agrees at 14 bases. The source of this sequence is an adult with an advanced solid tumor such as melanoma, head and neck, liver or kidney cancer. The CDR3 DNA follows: TGTGCCAGCAGCAGAGGGACTAGCGGGGGAAGCACAGATACGCAGTATTTT. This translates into CASSRGTSGGSTDTQYF.